The present T cell receptor (beta chain) was sequenced within a study of T-cell memory formation after mild COVID-19. Study in general: TCR clusters were mostly donor specific. Findings and limits, study-wide: Clones shrinking between day 15 and 85 showed a balanced CD4/CD8 split, and those that grew later tilted toward CD4+.

One entry per CDR3 protein, called by TCRdb with MiXCR from the 5' RACE reads. The repertoire holds roughly 450,000 distinct CDR3 sequences, with roughly 18% as singletons. Between the trimmed V and J ends, which lost 7 bases and 8 bases, there was a span of 18 bases. The V gene's germline CDR1 is KGHSH and CDR2 LQKENI. The CDR3 spans 14 residues. Remarks on this clonotype: Its specificity is unknown.

Material for sequencing was PBMCs or a T cell subset sorted from them (not recorded which). The rearrangement uses TRBV18 and TRBJ2-1; D might be TRBD1 or TRBD2, each matching 6 bases. The receptor was derived from an adult woman who had mild COVID-19 (a few samples of this study predate the infection). Cell type and time point are not known. The CDR3 sequence: CASWRGRNTHEQFF. The CDR3 DNA is TGTGCCAGCTGGAGGGGGAGGAATACTCATGAGCAGTTCTTC. Drawing the rest from reference TRBV18 and TRBJ2-1, the complete variable domain is NAGVMQNPRHLVRRRGQEARLRCSPMKGHSHVYWYRQLPEEGLKFMVYLQKENIIDESGMPKERFSAEFPKEGPSILRIQQVVRGDSAAYFCASWRGRNTHEQFFGPGTRLTVL.